The 28 T cell receptor beta chains below were found in one sample sequenced in a study of PD-L1 blockade in urothelial cancer. Indicated time point: pretreatment peripheral blood. Produced via immunoSEQ multiplex PCR; TCRdb's table is partial and in-frame only. The table includes some 43,000 clones, 75% to 85% detected once. The material sequenced was PBMCs, taken around atezolizumab (anti-PD-L1) treatment. The receptor source for this set is a man in his fifties or sixties with urothelial cancer.

J is TRBJ2-7 and V is TRBV7-2, with 8 bases identical to TRBD1. Losses at the gene ends were 5 bases for V and 4 bases for J; bases not matched to a gene: 7. The CDR3 is 14 amino acids. Germline V gene lookup returns CDR1 SGHTA and CDR2 FQGNSA. CDR3 nucleotides: TGTGCCAGCAGCCGGTTCCAGGGGGCTTACGAGCAGTACTTC. This translates into CASSRFQGAYEQYF.

This chain connects TRBV11-2 to TRBJ2-3; TRBD1 aligns across 8 bases. Losses at the gene ends were 5 bases for V and 2 bases for J; bases not matched to a gene: 3. The germline V gene has CDR1 SGHAT and CDR2 FQNNGV. The CDR3 is 14 residues long. The CDR3 DNA reads TGTGCCAGCAGCGCGGGACAGGACACAGATACGCAGTATTTT. It specifies CASSAGQDTDTQYF.

The chain recombines TRBV5-1 with TRBJ1-1, with D maybe TRBD1 (5 bases). Germline CDR1 is SGHRS and CDR2 is YFSETQ. The germline V and J ends were trimmed by 0 bases and 5 bases, with 8 bases remaining between them. The CDR3 runs to 13 residues. CDR3 protein: CASSLDRGTEAFF. As DNA, the CDR3 is TGCGCCAGCAGCTTGGACCGGGGGACTGAAGCTTTCTTT.

This clone was seen more than once but under ten times. The chain uses TRBV7-9 and TRBJ1-1; 10 bases align to TRBD1. CDR1 SEHNR and CDR2 FQNEAQ come from the germline V gene (reference sequence). The CDR3 loop spans 14 amino acids. With 4 bases clipped from V and 6 bases from J, the junction kept 5 bases outside the gene matches. Here the CDR3 DNA reads TGTGCCAGCAGCTCCGGGACAGGGGCTTCTGAAGCTTTCTTT. Protein sequence: CASSSGTGASEAFF.

The CDR3 is CASSVNQGETQYF. The CDR3 DNA reads as TGTGCCAGCAGCGTTAACCAGGGAGAGACCCAGTACTTC. This sequence joins TRBV9 and TRBJ2-5; the D gene is possibly TRBD1 (5 bases). The CDR3 runs 13 residues. Germline lookup yields CDR1 SGDLS and CDR2 YYNGEE. V lost 2 bases to trimming and J lost 4 bases, with 9 bases between them.

This chain connects TRBV4-2 to TRBJ2-7; no definite D call. V gave up 0 bases and J gave up 6 bases, with 12 bases separating them. The CDR3 length is 14 residues. Germline V gene lookup returns CDR1 LGHNA and CDR2 YNFKEQ. CDR3 coding DNA: TGTGCCAGCAGCCAAGACTCCAAGCCGCGCGAGCAGTACTTC. This codes for CASSQDSKPREQYF.

The CDR3 DNA sequence: TGTGCCACCAGCAGAGAGGCTCCTAGCACAGATACGCAGTATTTT. Encoded protein: CATSREAPSTDTQYF. The chain couples TRBV15 to TRBJ2-3; D is unclear. CDR1 and CDR2 from the germline V gene are LNHNV and YYDKDF (reference sequence). V lost 0 bases to trimming and J lost 0 bases, with 7 bases between them. The CDR3 runs to 15 residues.

The chain recombines TRBV15 with TRBJ2-7; TRBD1 matches 7 bases. The CDR3 is made up of 14 amino acids. The ends lost 3 bases at V and 2 bases at J; junction bases unmatched: 4. Per germline, CDR1 LNHNV and CDR2 YYDKDF (reference sequence). This CDR3 reads CATSRGQSTYEQYF. As DNA, the CDR3 is TGTGCCACCAGCAGGGGACAGAGTACCTACGAGCAGTACTTC. The full variable domain, with the rest looked up from reference TRBV15 and TRBJ2-7, is DAMVIQNPRYQVTQFGKPVTLSCSQTLNHNVMYWYQQKSSQAPKLLFHYYDKDFNNEADTPDNFQSRRPNTSFCFLDIRSPGLGDTAMYLCATSRGQSTYEQYFGPGTRLTVT.

The rearrangement uses TRBV27 and TRBJ2-2, with 13 nucleotides matching TRBD2. Germline-derived CDR1 and CDR2 are MNHEY and SMNVEV (reference sequence). The CDR3 is 20 residues long. The V segment lost 2 bases and the J segment 2 bases; nucleotides outside the gene matches: 11. The CDR3, as DNA: TGTGCCAGCAGTTTACGGTGGACTAGCGGGGGCCTTATTAACACCGGGGAGCTGTTTTTT. Its translation is CASSLRWTSGGLINTGELFF.

The rearrangement uses TRBV4-2 and TRBJ1-4, with D perhaps matching TRBD1 (6 bases). Germline V gene lookup returns CDR1 LGHNA and CDR2 YNFKEQ. There are 21 residues in the CDR3. Between the trimmed V and J ends, which lost 0 bases and 0 bases, there was a span of 23 bases. The CDR3 nucleotides are TGTGCCAGCAGCCAAGAGGCACAGGGTGGGGGCCTAATTGCAACTAATGAAAAACTGTTTTTT. Protein product: CASSQEAQGGGLIATNEKLFF.

This clone was detected only a few times. The chain employs TRBV18 and TRBJ2-1; D is possibly TRBD2 (6 bases). The CDR3 is 13 amino acids. Trimming left V 4 bases short and J 10 bases short, with 14 bases between. Germline V lookup: CDR1 KGHSH, CDR2 LQKENI. The CDR3 region has the DNA TGTGCCAGCTCACTCGGGTGGAGGGACGAGCAGTTCTTC. Protein sequence: CASSLGWRDEQFF.

This clone has just one count. This chain uses TRBV5-1 with TRBJ2-7; 7 positions match TRBD2. Germline lookup yields CDR1 SGHRS and CDR2 YFSETQ. V dropped 0 bases and J dropped 4; count of bases not matched to a gene: 4. This CDR3 contains 14 residues. The DNA of the CDR3 is TGCGCCAGCAGCTTGGGGGAGGGAATTTACGAGCAGTACTTC. Protein: CASSLGEGIYEQYF.

The J gene is TRBJ2-5, the V gene TRBV5-1; 7 positions agree with TRBD1. Unmatched junction bases numbered 5, after V lost 3 bases and J lost 3 bases. The CDR3 runs 14 residues. Germline CDR1 and CDR2: SGHRS and YFSETQ. CDR3 in amino acids: CASSSGTAKETQYF. DNA of the CDR3: TGCGCCAGCAGCTCCGGGACAGCTAAAGAGACCCAGTACTTC.

The gene calls are TRBV6-5 and TRBJ2-5; 7 bases line up with TRBD1. The CDR3 is made up of 14 amino acids. Germline V gene sequence: CDR1 MNHEY, CDR2 SVGAGI. The V segment lost 7 bases and the J segment 4 bases; nucleotides outside the gene matches: 9. In DNA, the CDR3 is TGTGCCAGCATGGCCAGACAGGGCAGAGAGACCCAGTACTTC. Its protein is CASMARQGRETQYF.

The chain joins TRBV4-1 to TRBJ1-1; D is possibly TRBD1 (6 bases). Germline V gives CDR1 MGHRA, CDR2 YSYEKL. CDR3 size: 16 residues. Deletions cut 3 bases from V and 1 base from J, with 15 bases between. CDR3 DNA: TGCGCCAGCAGCCACCAGATAGGGGGGGGGAACACTGAAGCTTTCTTT. Translating gives CASSHQIGGGNTEAFF.

This clone has a handful of counts. The V call is TRBV11-2, the J call TRBJ2-2; no definite D call. V was cut by 5 bases and J by 6 bases, with 13 bases left in between. Germline V CDR1 and CDR2: SGHAT, FQNNGV. The CDR3 consists of 14 residues. The CDR3 region has the DNA TGTGCCAGCAGCCCGCTGCGACGGGCCGGGGAGCTGTTTTTT. Its protein is CASSPLRRAGELFF. Supplemented by reference TRBV11-2 and TRBJ2-2, the full variable domain reads EAGVAQSPRYKIIEKRQSVAFWCNPISGHATLYWYQQILGQGPKLLIQFQNNGVVDDSQLPKDRFSAERLKGVDSTLKIQPAKLEDSAVYLCASSPLRRAGELFFGEGSRLTVL.

The gene calls are TRBV11-2 and TRBJ2-7; maybe TRBD1 (6 bases). The germline CDR1 and CDR2 sequences are SGHAT and FQNNGV. There are 14 residues in the CDR3. V was shortened by 5 bases and J by 2 bases, with 13 bases between the two germline ends. In DNA form, the CDR3 reads TGTGCCAGCAGCACTCCGGGACACACCTACGAGCAGTACTTC. This encodes CASSTPGHTYEQYF.

This chain uses TRBV28 with TRBJ1-2; tentatively, D is TRBD1 (5 bases). Trimming left V 6 bases short and J 7 bases short, with 9 bases between. Germline values: CDR1 MDHEN, CDR2 SYDVKM. The CDR3 contains 11 residues. CDR3 in amino acids: CASRGTPGYTF. CDR3 nucleotides: TGTGCCAGCAGAGGGACTCCTGGCTACACCTTC.

In this sample, this clone turned up a few times. This chain links TRBV2 with TRBJ2-7; possible D gene TRBD2, 5 bases. Trimming stripped 4 bases from V and 3 bases from J, with 10 bases between. Germline CDR1 reads SNHLY; CDR2 reads FYNNEI. The CDR3 contains 13 residues. The CDR3 reads CASSGSGLYEQYF. In DNA, the CDR3 is TGTGCCAGCAGTGGAAGCGGCCTCTACGAGCAGTACTTC.

The chain recombines TRBV29-1 with TRBJ2-3, with a weak D call TRBD1 (5 bases). CDR1 is SQVTM and CDR2 is ANQGSEA in the germline V gene. Trimming cost V 4 bases and J 8 bases, with 13 bases left between them. CDR3 length: 12 amino acids. The CDR3 reads CSVVDNRSTQYF. CDR3 DNA: TGCAGCGTTGTGGACAATCGAAGTACGCAGTATTTT.

This chain uses TRBV10-1 with TRBJ1-2; D gene unclear. The CDR3 totals 13 residues. V was clipped by 3 bases and J by 6 bases, with 11 bases between them. CDR1 and CDR2 (germline): WNHNN, SYGVQD (reference sequence). CDR3 amino acids: CASSDVGGNGYTF. CDR3 sequence (DNA): TGCGCCAGCAGTGATGTAGGAGGCAATGGCTACACCTTC.

This clone was seen a single time. The rearrangement links TRBV12-2 to TRBJ2-1; TRBD1 reflects the table's D call only, with no check against the DNA. TRBV12-2 is a listed pseudogene. The CDR3 loop spans 19 amino acids. As DNA, the CDR3 is TGTGCAAGTCGCTTAGCGGGGGCTCGAAAAGCCCCGTCCTACAATGAGCAGTTCTTC. Translating gives CASRLAGARKAPSYNEQFF.

The chain links TRBV28 to TRBJ1-1, with 9 bases lining up with TRBD1. V lost 5 bases, J lost 5 bases, and 6 bases stayed unmatched. Germline-derived CDR1 and CDR2 are MDHEN and SYDVKM. This CDR3 is built from 14 residues. In DNA, the CDR3 is TGTGCCAGCAGTCCAACGGGACAGGGTACTGAAGCTTTCTTT. It translates to CASSPTGQGTEAFF.

This rearrangement joins TRBV30 to TRBJ1-4; 10 bases line up with TRBD1. Unmatched junction bases numbered 10, after V lost 4 bases and J lost 8 bases. The CDR3 is 15 amino acids. Germline CDR1 reads GTSNPN; CDR2 reads SVGIG (reference sequence). The CDR3 DNA follows: TGTGCCTGGACCCCCTTAGACAGGGGGCGGGAAAAACTGTTTTTT. Amino acid sequence: CAWTPLDRGREKLFF. The variable domain in full, completed from reference TRBV30 and TRBJ1-4, reads SQTIHQWPATLVQPVGSPLSLECTVEGTSNPNLYWYRQAAGRGLQLLFYSVGIGQISSEVPQNLSASRPQDRQFILSSKKLLLSDSGFYLCAWTPLDRGREKLFFGSGTQLSVL.

V is TRBV30 and J is TRBJ2-1, with 7 bases matching TRBD1. Trimming removed 4 bases from V and 6 bases from J; junction bases left unmatched: 12. CDR3 size: 15 residues. Germline V gene lookup returns CDR1 GTSNPN and CDR2 SVGIG (reference sequence). The CDR3 DNA sequence: TGTGCCTGGACCCCCTTAGGGACAGCCTCCAATGAGCAGTTCTTC. Translating it yields CAWTPLGTASNEQFF.

This clone appeared once. The chain carries TRBV28 and TRBJ1-1, with no clear D. The CDR3 has 15 amino acids. Germline CDR1 and CDR2: MDHEN and SYDVKM. V was clipped by 1 base and J by 6 bases, with 15 bases between them. CDR3: CASSLSISVSAEAFF. Written as DNA, the CDR3 is TGTGCCAGCAGTTTATCAATTTCCGTAAGCGCTGAAGCTTTCTTT.

V gene TRBV19 combines with J gene TRBJ2-7, with 9 bases identical to TRBD2. Trimming cost V 4 bases and J 2 bases; bases outside gene matches: 3. CDR1 is LNHDA and CDR2 is SQIVND in the germline V gene (reference sequence). This CDR3 has 14 residues. The CDR3 DNA is TGTGCCAGTAGTAGCGGGGGGGCCGCCTACGAGCAGTACTTC. Residues: CASSSGGAAYEQYF. Variable domain in full (rest from reference TRBV19 and TRBJ2-7): DGGITQSPKYLFRKEGQNVTLSCEQNLNHDAMYWYRQDPGQGLRLIYYSQIVNDFQKGDIAEGYSVSREKKESFPLTVTSAQKNPTAFYLCASSSGGAAYEQYFGPGTRLTVT.

The chain is built from TRBV11-3 and TRBJ2-2; 13 bases are a match to TRBD2. Germline V gives CDR1 SGHNT, CDR2 YENEEA. CDR3 length: 15 amino acids. Trimming took 6 bases from V and 5 from J; bases not matched to a gene: 3. The CDR3 nucleotides are TGTGCCAGCAGTAAGGGACTAGCGGGAACCGGGGAGCTGTTTTTT. It translates to CASSKGLAGTGELFF.